In its sample, the clone carrying this T cell receptor beta chain was seen many times. Its cognate antigen is unknown. The read terminates 3 residues ahead of where the CDR3 ends, so the germline J gene completes it. The sample is drawn from a study of T cell clonality in common variable immunodeficiency. The method was immunoSEQ multiplex PCR; TCRdb's version includes in-frame clones alone and lacks a portion of them. This sample has tens of thousands of clones and no singletons, with 10% to 15% in the ten largest. Study-level findings and limits: Repertoire-complication correlations in CVID were limited by patient heterogeneity. CVID subjects showed higher TCRbeta clonality than healthy controls. Fewer deletions and N-nucleotide insertions were reportedly seen in common variable immunodeficiency TCR beta sequences. T cell subpopulation sequencing would be needed to explain CVID clonality.

This CDR3 has 14 residues. Germline CDR1 and CDR2: MNHEY and SVGEGT. V was cut by 8 bases and J by 2 bases, with 15 bases left in between. The source material was peripheral blood mononuclear cells. This TCR came from a person between 18 and 69 years old in good health. V and J are TRBV6-2 or TRBV6-3 and TRBJ1-2; maybe TRBD1 (5 bases). The CDR3 loop is CASEGKGMNYGYTF. The part of the CDR3 DNA that was read is TGTGCCAGCGAGGGGAAGGGGATGAACTATGGC.